The 13 T cell receptor beta chains below all came from one sample that was sequenced in a study of T cell responses to AZD1222 COVID-19 vaccine. TCRdb's table, derived via immunoSEQ multiplex PCR, lists solely in-frame clones and lacks some. This table has about 130,000 clones, roughly 85% appearing once. Sequencing used peripheral blood, obtained on day 0 of AZD1222 vaccination. These receptors were taken from an adult in good health.

The V call is TRBV5-6, the J call TRBJ2-7; 9 bases align to TRBD1. The CDR3 consists of 16 residues. Germline loops: CDR1 SGHDT, CDR2 YYEEEE. J was trimmed by 7 bases and V by 4 bases; bases with no gene match: 15. The DNA of the CDR3 is TGTGCCAGCAGCCTGGGCCTAGGACAGGGGACAGGGGAGCAGTACTTC. It codes for CASSLGLGQGTGEQYF.

For this clone: Other DNA sequences within the sample encode an identical CDR3. V and J are TRBV5-4 and TRBJ1-1; 9 bases line up with TRBD1. The length of the CDR3 is 14 residues. Germline V gene data show CDR1 as SGHNT and CDR2 as YYREEE (reference sequence). V dropped 3 bases and J dropped 2; count of bases not matched to a gene: 2. This CDR3 is CASSWGQGNTEAFF. In DNA form, the CDR3 reads TGTGCCAGCAGCTGGGGACAGGGTAACACTGAAGCTTTCTTT.

Only a few counts were recorded for this clone. CDR3 nucleotides: TGTGCCAGCAGCCCAGAGGACGGTCCCTCCTACGAGCAGTACTTC. Translation gives CASSPEDGPSYEQYF. The genes are TRBV5-8 and TRBJ2-7; D is ambiguous. There are 15 residues in the CDR3. V lost 4 bases to trimming and J lost 0 bases, with 14 bases between them. The germline CDR1 and CDR2 sequences are SGHTS and YDEGEE.

This clone was recorded once. The gene calls are TRBV7-2 and TRBJ1-5, with D possibly being TRBD1 (5 bases). The CDR3 is 15 residues long. With 1 base removed from V and 5 bases from J, the gap between germline ends came to 12 bases. Germline V CDR1 and CDR2: SGHTA, FQGNSA. The CDR3 region is CASSLVSSGHQPQHF. The CDR3 DNA reads as TGTGCCAGCAGCTTAGTGTCCTCAGGGCATCAGCCCCAGCATTTT.

This chain connects TRBV6-5 to TRBJ2-7; TRBD1 matches 9 bases. Looked up from germline, CDR1 is MNHEY and CDR2 is SVGAGI. V gave up 6 bases and J gave up 3 bases; unmatched junction bases: 6. The CDR3 totals 14 residues. CDR3 DNA sequence: TGTGCCAGCAGAAGGTTGGGACAGGGCTACGAGCAGTACTTC. As protein: CASRRLGQGYEQYF.

This clone appeared a few times. The rearrangement links TRBV28 to TRBJ1-5, with 7 bases fitting TRBD1. Trimming removed 6 bases from V and 5 bases from J; junction bases left unmatched: 7. CDR1 and CDR2 (germline): MDHEN, SYDVKM. The CDR3 runs 14 residues. CDR3 nucleotide sequence: TGTGCCAGCAGCCCCGGTCAGGGGGATCAGCCCCAGCATTTT. It codes for CASSPGQGDQPQHF.

This rearrangement joins TRBV30 to TRBJ2-1, with no clear D. In germline, CDR1 is GTSNPN, CDR2 SVGIG (reference sequence). V lost 3 bases and J lost 10, with 16 bases in between. The CDR3 is made up of 13 amino acids. In nucleotides, the CDR3 is TGTGCCTGGAGCCTCGTATTCAGAGGCGAGCAGTTCTTC. It specifies CAWSLVFRGEQFF.

The gene calls are TRBV5-4 and TRBJ1-4; 7 nucleotides match TRBD1. V shed 5 bases, J shed 2 bases, and the junction held 3 bases outside the gene matches. The CDR3 covers 14 residues. CDR1 SGHNT and CDR2 YYREEE come from the germline V gene (reference sequence). CDR3 DNA: TGTGCCAGCAGAAAGGGGGCGACTAATGAAAAACTGTTTTTT. This translates into CASRKGATNEKLFF.

The V call is TRBV6-4, the J call TRBJ1-2; D call uncertain. Germline assignment: CDR1 MRHNA and CDR2 SNTAGT. This CDR3 contains 12 residues. Between the trimmed V and J ends, which lost 5 bases and 4 bases, there was a span of 8 bases. Here the CDR3 reads CASSNGGYGYTF. The DNA for the CDR3 is TGTGCCAGCAGTAATGGAGGCTATGGCTACACCTTC.

There are a few counts of this clone. The rearrangement uses TRBV11-2 and TRBJ1-1; 7 bases agree with TRBD1. V gave up 3 bases and J gave up 9 bases; unmatched junction bases: 16. The CDR3 spans 16 residues. CDR1 is SGHAT, CDR2 FQNNGV, per germline. DNA for the CDR3: TGTGCCAGCAGCTTTGGGATCCGCCGACAGGGCTATCAAGCTTTCTTT. The encoded protein is CASSFGIRRQGYQAFF.

The chain carries TRBV30 and TRBJ1-5, with a tentative D call TRBD1 (6 bases). In germline, CDR1 is GTSNPN, CDR2 SVGIG (reference sequence). Between the trimmed V and J ends, which lost 8 bases and 1 base, there was a span of 12 bases. CDR3 length: 13 residues. The CDR3 coding sequence is TGTGCCGGGACAAGGGGGAGCAATCAGCCCCAGCATTTT. Translated: CAGTRGSNQPQHF.

The chain is built from TRBV13 and TRBJ2-7, with 12 positions matching TRBD2. The V gene's germline CDR1 is PRHDT and CDR2 FYEKMQ (reference sequence). Losses at the gene ends were 5 bases for V and 0 bases for J; bases not matched to a gene: 11. The CDR3 contains 18 residues. The CDR3 region has the DNA TGTGCCAGCAGCACCCAGGAAAGACTAGCGGGGGCCTCCTACGAGCAGTACTTC. This gives the protein CASSTQERLAGASYEQYF.

J is TRBJ1-5 and V is TRBV2; 8 bases fit TRBD1. The CDR3 runs to 14 residues. In germline, CDR1 is SNHLY, CDR2 FYNNEI. Trimming took 5 bases from V and 4 from J; bases not matched to a gene: 4. Here the CDR3 DNA reads TGTGCCAGCAGTCAACAGGGGGGGAATCAGCCCCAGCATTTT. Protein: CASSQQGGNQPQHF.